The subject of this entry is one T cell receptor (beta chain). Its antigen is currently unknown. Compared with germline, one end of the junction differs, possibly owing to a read error. The data were taken from a study of post-analysis software for immune sequencing data. Across the study: Disease courses included relapsing-remitting, secondary progressive and progressive-relapsing multiple sclerosis.

Built from TCR beta cDNA, the libraries had unique molecular identifiers in them. Each CDR3 protein gets one entry after TCRdb re-called the PCR reads with MiXCR. The top ten hold 1.5% to 2% of the sample, which has fewer than 700,000 distinct CDR3 sequences, 44% seen once. CDR3 length: 14 residues. The germline V gene has CDR1 LNHNV and CDR2 YYDKDF (reference sequence). Findings and caveats of the study: Comparison of patients with controls showed five TRBV segments more frequent in patients, TRBV5-6, TRBV5-1 and TRBV20-1 among them.

The clonotype originates from a girl aged 10 to 17 with multiple sclerosis. The specimen sequenced was blood. The V and J genes are TRBV15 and TRBJ2-1; tentative D call: TRBD2 (6 bases). The CDR3 is CATRRAMGGNEQFF. The DNA of the CDR3 is TGTGCCACCCGCAGAGCTATGGGAGGCAATGAGCAGTTCTTC.